Listed here are 20 T cell receptor beta chains from one sample, sequenced in a study of OX40 agonist ivuxolimab in advanced cancers. Sequencing was performed with immunoSEQ multiplex PCR; in TCRdb, only in-frame clones are kept and a portion is missing. The table records about 48,000 clones, approximately 85% of them present only once. The input for sequencing was CD4+ or CD8+ T cells sorted from blood, taken in a trial of the OX40 agonist ivuxolimab. Receptor source: an adult with an advanced solid tumor such as melanoma, head and neck, liver or kidney cancer.

This clone occurred once. CDR3 in DNA: TGTGCCAGCAGCGTAGGGGGTTTAGCGGGAGGAGAGTTCTTC. This gives the protein CASSVGGLAGGEFF. The V call is TRBV9, the J call TRBJ2-1; 10 bases map to TRBD2. Germline loops: CDR1 SGDLS, CDR2 YYNGEE. V lost 0 bases to trimming and J lost 14 bases; unmatched junction nucleotides: 8. This CDR3 is built from 14 residues.

The sample holds one count of this clone. The chain couples TRBV27 to TRBJ2-2; maybe TRBD1 (6 bases). The V gene lost 8 bases and the J gene lost 6 bases, with 16 bases spanning the gap. Germline assignment: CDR1 MNHEY and CDR2 SMNVEV (reference sequence). The CDR3 is 14 residues long. The CDR3 is CASREGQRSGELFF. The DNA of the CDR3 is TGTGCCAGCCGGGAAGGACAGCGCTCCGGGGAGCTGTTTTTT.

The chain employs TRBV9 and TRBJ1-2, with 9 bases matching TRBD1. This CDR3 is 13 amino acids long. V dropped 6 bases and J dropped 4; count of bases not matched to a gene: 4. The germline CDR1 and CDR2 sequences are SGDLS and YYNGEE. CDR3 in amino acids: CASTGQGLYGYTF. The DNA of the CDR3 is TGTGCCAGCACCGGACAGGGGCTCTATGGCTACACCTTC.

The gene calls are TRBV6-5 and TRBJ2-5, with D possibly called TRBD1 or TRBD2 (5 bases each). V was cut by 8 bases and J by 6 bases, with 13 bases left in between. The CDR3 sequence is 12 residues long. Germline CDR1 reads MNHEY; CDR2 reads SVGAGI. CDR3 bases: TGTGCCAGCGGGGACCAGGGACAGACCCAGTACTTC. Protein product: CASGDQGQTQYF.

This clone was seen a few times. The chain has TRBV5-1 and TRBJ1-2; 7 bases agree with TRBD1. The germline gives CDR1 SGHRS, CDR2 YFSETQ. This CDR3 comprises 13 residues. With 1 base clipped from V and 7 bases from J, the junction kept 4 bases outside the gene matches. The CDR3 sequence is CASSLSTGAGYTF. CDR3 DNA: TGCGCCAGCAGCTTGTCTACAGGGGCTGGCTACACCTTC. The complete variable domain, with remaining parts taken from reference TRBV5-1 and TRBJ1-2, reads KAGVTQTPRYLIKTRGQQVTLSCSPISGHRSVSWYQQTPGQGLQFLFEYFSETQRNKGNFPGRFSGRQFSNSRSEMNVSTLELGDSALYLCASSLSTGAGYTFGSGTRLTVV.

The chain has TRBV4-1 and TRBJ1-1; 10 nucleotides line up with TRBD1. The CDR3 is 16 amino acids. V shed 1 base, J shed 1 base, and the junction held 3 bases outside the gene matches. The germline gives CDR1 MGHRA, CDR2 YSYEKL. CDR3 bases: TGCGCCAGCAGCCAAGGGACAGGGGGGGGGAACACTGAAGCTTTCTTT. Protein product: CASSQGTGGGNTEAFF.

This chain uses TRBV27 with TRBJ2-7, with 11 bases identical to TRBD1. Trimming cost V 5 bases and J 5 bases; bases outside gene matches: 5. CDR1 is MNHEY, CDR2 SMNVEV, per germline (reference sequence). This CDR3 has 14 amino acids. The CDR3 nucleotides are TGTGCCAGCAGTCTAGGACAGGGGGCGAACGAGCAGTACTTC. Residues: CASSLGQGANEQYF.

The chain couples TRBV2 to TRBJ2-7; D is perhaps TRBD2 (6 bases). Germline lookup yields CDR1 SNHLY and CDR2 FYNNEI. V was shortened by 7 bases and J by 3 bases, with 10 bases between the two germline ends. This CDR3 contains 12 residues. The CDR3 loop is CASIFSGYEQYF. Written as DNA, the CDR3 is TGTGCCAGCATTTTTAGCGGCTACGAGCAGTACTTC.

The V gene is TRBV19, the J gene TRBJ2-3, with D tentatively TRBD1 (6 bases). CDR3 length: 17 residues. Germline CDR1 LNHDA, CDR2 SQIVND (reference sequence). The ends were cut back, 3 bases at V and 2 bases at J, with 18 bases in the middle. The CDR3 here is CASSIVSGVPSTDTQYF. The CDR3 DNA sequence: TGTGCCAGTAGTATCGTGTCAGGGGTCCCCTCCACAGATACGCAGTATTTT.

The chain links TRBV18 to TRBJ2-7; D is unclear. The V and J ends lost 6 bases and 6 bases respectively, with 9 bases between them. This CDR3 region has 11 residues. Germline V gives CDR1 KGHSH, CDR2 LQKENI. The CDR3 loop is CASSPNTEQYF. CDR3 in DNA: TGTGCCAGCTCGCCCAATACCGAGCAGTACTTC.

V gene TRBV2 combines with J gene TRBJ2-2, with D possibly being TRBD1 (6 bases). Germline V gives CDR1 SNHLY, CDR2 FYNNEI. V lost 7 bases, J lost 3 bases, and 12 bases lay in between. The CDR3 is 14 amino acids. CDR3 sequence reads: CASKDNRDTGELFF. CDR3 DNA sequence: TGTGCCAGCAAAGACAACAGGGACACCGGGGAGCTGTTTTTT.

The V call is TRBV28, the J call TRBJ2-2, with 9 bases lining up with TRBD1. Germline CDR1 MDHEN, CDR2 SYDVKM. The CDR3 contains 15 residues. Trimming cost V 5 bases and J 3 bases; bases outside gene matches: 4. The CDR3 loop is CASSPQGADTGELFF. In nucleotides, the CDR3 is TGTGCCAGCAGTCCACAGGGGGCGGACACCGGGGAGCTGTTTTTT.

The gene calls are TRBV5-6 and TRBJ1-2, with a possible D match to TRBD1 (6 bases). The V gene lost 1 base and the J gene lost 7 bases, with 11 bases spanning the gap. Germline V gene lookup returns CDR1 SGHDT and CDR2 YYEEEE. The CDR3 extends over 13 amino acids. As DNA, the CDR3 is TGTGCCAGCAGCTTGACAGGGACAATTGGCTACACCTTC. Translated, it gives CASSLTGTIGYTF.

The chain links TRBV5-3 to TRBJ2-5, with D possibly TRBD1 on 5 matching bases. TRBV5-3 is annotated as an ORF whose role is uncertain. Trimming removed 10 bases at V and 1 base at J, with 17 bases between. This CDR3 is built from 14 residues. This CDR3 reads CALLGRQIQETQYF. In nucleotides, the CDR3 is TGTGCCCTCCTGGGGCGGCAGATCCAAGAGACCCAGTACTTC.

J is TRBJ1-2 and V is TRBV28; the D gene is possibly TRBD1 (5 bases). Germline V lookup: CDR1 MDHEN, CDR2 SYDVKM. This CDR3 has 14 amino acids. Trimming stripped 1 base from V and 8 bases from J, with 14 bases between. The CDR3 reads CASSLSFGTVGYTF. DNA of the CDR3: TGTGCCAGCAGTTTATCTTTCGGGACGGTGGGCTACACCTTC.

J is TRBJ1-1 and V is TRBV2; D perhaps matches TRBD1 (6 bases). The CDR3 is made up of 15 amino acids. Trimming shortened V by 1 base and J by 1 base, and 10 bases separated the two germline ends. The germline V gene has CDR1 SNHLY and CDR2 FYNNEI. The CDR3 bases are TGTGCCAGCAGTGAAGATGCAGGGGCGAACACTGAAGCTTTCTTT. Translated, it gives CASSEDAGANTEAFF.

The chain employs TRBV2 and TRBJ1-2; 12 bases match TRBD1. The J segment lost 8 bases and the V segment lost 8 bases, leaving 0 bases of the junction unmatched. CDR3 length equals 11 residues. CDR1 is SNHLY and CDR2 is FYNNEI in the germline V gene. Here the CDR3 reads CASGTGGGYTF. The CDR3 DNA is TGTGCCAGCGGGACAGGGGGCGGCTACACCTTC. Full variable domain (missing parts from reference TRBV2 and TRBJ1-2): EPEVTQTPSHQVTQMGQEVILRCVPISNHLYFYWYRQILGQKVEFLVSFYNNEISEKSEIFDDQFSVERPDGSNFTLKIRSTKLEDSAMYFCASGTGGGYTFGSGTRLTVV.

This clone has just a few counts. The V and J genes are TRBV28 and TRBJ2-5; 9 bases are shared with TRBD1. Trimming took 2 bases from V and 5 from J; bases not matched to a gene: 3. Germline values: CDR1 MDHEN, CDR2 SYDVKM. The CDR3 runs 14 residues. This CDR3 reads CASSLGDRAETQYF. The DNA of the CDR3 is TGTGCCAGCAGTTTAGGGGACAGGGCCGAGACCCAGTACTTC.

V usage is TRBV6-1 and J usage is TRBJ2-7; 12 bases fit TRBD2. Per the germline V gene, CDR1 is MNHNS and CDR2 is SASEGT. The CDR3 is 15 residues long. The J segment lost 2 bases and the V segment lost 1 base, leaving 0 bases of the junction unmatched. CDR3 DNA sequence: TGTGCCAGCAGTGAAGGGACTAGCGGGACCTACGAGCAGTACTTC. Translation: CASSEGTSGTYEQYF.

In this sample, this clone turned up once. The J gene is TRBJ2-1, the V gene TRBV6-5, with a tentative D call TRBD2 (6 bases). V was trimmed by 6 bases and J by 2 bases, leaving 11 bases between them. Germline V gene lookup returns CDR1 MNHEY and CDR2 SVGAGI. This CDR3 has 14 amino acids. CDR3 nucleotide sequence: TGTGCCAGCAGGGGTAGCGGCCCCTACAATGAGCAGTTCTTC. This translates into CASRGSGPYNEQFF.